One sample yielded the 8 T cell receptor beta chains listed below, sequenced in a study of metastatic and nonmetastatic thyroid tumors. TCRdb reanalyzed the PCR reads with MiXCR. The sample shows about 30,000 clones, around a quarter of them seen only once. Patients underwent thyroid surgery, and none had received any treatment before it. The sequenced sample consisted of blood. These TCRs come from a female donor with papillary thyroid cancer or a benign thyroid nodule (not recorded which). Some clones in this sample may be carry-over from other donors' samples.

This clone appeared many times. One end of the junction does not line up with germline, which may come from a read error. J is TRBJ2-5 and V is TRBV7-7, with 12 nucleotides matching TRBD2. The CDR3 is 15 amino acids. Germline V gene sequence: CDR1 SSHAT, CDR2 FNYEAQ (reference sequence). This CDR3 reads CASSRLAGVIETQYF. CDR3 bases: TGTGCTAGCAGCCGACTAGCGGGAGTTATAGAGACCCAGTACTTC.

This clone was detected a few times. Given a much more abundant clone one base away, this may be a read error. The chain employs TRBV9 and TRBJ1-4, with a tentative D call TRBD1 (6 bases). Trimming pared 4 bases from V and 3 bases from J, leaving 22 bases between. CDR1 and CDR2 (germline): SGDLS, YYNGEE. CDR3 size: 18 residues. CDR3 in amino acids: CASSPSAPYRVSNEKLFF. CDR3 nucleotides: TGTGCCAGCAGCCCGAGCGCTCCGTACAGGGTTTCTAATGAAAAACTGTTTTTT. The full variable domain, completed using reference TRBV9 and TRBJ1-4, is DSGVTQTPKHLITATGQRVTLRCSPRSGDLSVYWYQQSLDQGLQFLIQYYNGEERAKGNILERFSAQQFPDLHSELNLSSLELGDSALYFCASSPSAPYRVSNEKLFFGSGTQLSVL.

This chain links TRBV12-3 or TRBV12-4 with TRBJ1-3, with D hard to call. V shed 3 bases and J shed 9 bases, with 9 bases lying between them. This CDR3 contains 12 residues. The CDR3 DNA is TGTGCCAGCAGTTTGACTGCAACCACCATATATTTT. Translation gives CASSLTATTIYF.

This clone was counted many times. V usage is TRBV29-1 and J usage is TRBJ2-1; no clear D gene. Trimming pared 2 bases from V and 6 bases from J, leaving 11 bases between. In germline, CDR1 is SQVTM, CDR2 ANQGSEA. This CDR3 comprises 13 residues. The CDR3 reads CSVEIRGFNEQFF. The CDR3 nucleotides read TGCAGCGTTGAAATTCGTGGGTTCAATGAGCAGTTCTTC.

For this clone: The junction departs from the called germline gene at one end, perhaps through a read error. V gene TRBV7-2 combines with J gene TRBJ2-1; 10 nucleotides agree with TRBD2. CDR3 length: 15 amino acids. Germline CDR1 and CDR2: SGHTA and FQGNSA. The CDR3 region is CANSLAGAIYTEQFF. The CDR3 coding sequence is TGTGCCAACAGCCTAGCGGGAGCTATTTACACTGAGCAGTTCTTC.

This clone was seen at least ten times. A much larger clonotype is one base distant, so this may be a read error. This chain links TRBV12-3 or TRBV12-4 with TRBJ2-2; TRBD2 matches 13 bases. Trimming removed 2 bases from V and 0 bases from J; junction bases left unmatched: 3. The CDR3 spans 18 residues. CDR3 in DNA: TGTGCCAGCAGTTTAACTAGCGGGGGGGGGGCGAACACCGGGGAGCTGTTTTTT. Translating it yields CASSLTSGGGANTGELFF.

This clone was seen repeatedly, ten times or more. The rearrangement links TRBV19 to TRBJ1-4; D is possibly TRBD1 (5 bases). The CDR3 totals 14 residues. V dropped 5 bases and J dropped 3 bases, with 10 bases sitting between them. CDR1 and CDR2 (germline): LNHDA, SQIVND (reference sequence). CDR3 amino acids: CASSFRGPNEKLFF. The DNA for the CDR3 is TGTGCCAGTAGTTTTAGGGGTCCTAATGAAAAACTGTTTTTT.

This clone counts as medium-sized. The rearrangement joins TRBV2 to TRBJ2-7; 8 positions agree with TRBD1. The CDR3 consists of 15 residues. CDR1 and CDR2 (germline): SNHLY, FYNNEI. V lost 2 bases to trimming and J lost 0 bases; unmatched junction nucleotides: 3. This CDR3 reads CASSEQDRASYEQYF. The CDR3 DNA sequence: TGTGCCAGCAGTGAACAGGACAGGGCCTCCTACGAGCAGTACTTC.